The rows below give T cell receptor beta chains drawn from one sample of a study of blood T cell repertoires in COVID-19. Repertoires were generated with immunoSEQ multiplex PCR, while TCRdb's copy carries only in-frame clones and drops some. The table has about 250,000 clones, approximately 89% seen once; the top ten hold around 1.5%. What was sequenced was peripheral blood. Receptors were obtained from a woman aged 55-75 years who had recovered from COVID-19. The CDR3 runs from the conserved cysteine through the conserved F or W. A D gene is named only where the DNA matches it firmly. The size field is filled for only some rows; it gives once, few, many or a size class.

V: TRBV7-2
D: TRBD1
length: 14
J: TRBJ2-7
size: NA
DNA: TGTGCCAGCAGCTTACTGGGACAGCCCTACGAGCAGTACTTC
CDR3: CASSLLGQPYEQYF

V: TRBV5-4
D: TRBD1
length: 14
J: TRBJ2-1
size: few
DNA: TGTGCCAGCAGCTCGGACAGGGGTAGATATGAGCAGTTCTTC
CDR3: CASSSDRGRYEQFF

V: TRBV19
D: NA
length: 13
J: TRBJ1-1
size: few
DNA: TGTGCCAGTAGCCAGGGTGTCGGCACTGAAGCTTTCTTT
CDR3: CASSQGVGTEAFF

V: TRBV6-5
D: NA
length: 14
J: TRBJ1-5
size: once
DNA: TGTGCCAGCAACGCAGGGGTTAGCAATCAGCCCCAGCATTTT
CDR3: CASNAGVSNQPQHF

V: TRBV24-1
D: NA
length: 14
J: TRBJ2-7
size: once
DNA: TGTGCCACCAGTGACCCTGCGGGCAGTCACGAGCAGTACTTC
CDR3: CATSDPAGSHEQYF

V: TRBV10-3
D: TRBD1
length: 13
J: TRBJ2-5
size: NA
DNA: TGTGCCTCTACCGGGGCGGCTCAGGGGGCCCAGTACTTC
CDR3: CASTGAAQGAQYF

V: TRBV12-3/TRBV12-4
D: TRBD2
length: 13
J: TRBJ2-1
size: NA
DNA: TGTGCCACCCGGGTAGCGGGAACGAATGAGCAGTTCTTC
CDR3: CATRVAGTNEQFF

V: TRBV18
D: TRBD1
length: 14
J: TRBJ1-2
size: NA
DNA: TGTGCCAGCTCCGCCTTAGGGACAGGGGAAGGCTACACCTTC
CDR3: CASSALGTGEGYTF

V: TRBV7-8
D: TRBD2
length: 15
J: TRBJ2-5
size: NA
DNA: TGTGCCAGCAGCTTATCCGGGACTAGCGGGAGGCAGGGATACTTC
CDR3: CASSLSGTSGRQGYF

V: TRBV15
D: NA
length: 14
J: TRBJ1-1
size: NA
DNA: TGTGCCACCAGCAGAGACAGGGTAGGAGCTGAAGCTTTCTTT
CDR3: CATSRDRVGAEAFF

V: TRBV6-5
D: NA
length: 15
J: TRBJ1-5
size: NA
DNA: TGTGCCAGCGCCAATCTACAGGGTATCGATCAGCCCCAGCATTTT
CDR3: CASANLQGIDQPQHF

V: TRBV10-1
D: TRBD1
length: 17
J: TRBJ1-5
size: once
DNA: TGCGCCAGCAGTGAGTTACGTAGGACAGGGGTTAATCAGCCCCAGCATTTT
CDR3: CASSELRRTGVNQPQHF

V: TRBV29-1
D: NA
length: 13
J: TRBJ2-3
size: NA
DNA: TGCAGCGTTGAGGGAGAGGGTACAGATACGCAGTATTTT
CDR3: CSVEGEGTDTQYF